The subject of this entry is one TCR beta chain. Its antigen remains unidentified. At one of its ends the junction is not consistent with the germline gene, which may arise from a read error. Genomic DNA per cell subset filled all wells of several immunoSEQ plates. Some clones are missing from TCRdb's copy, which holds only in-frame ones; the method was immunoSEQ multiplex PCR. This table holds over 400,000 clones, around four fifths found once. Genomic DNA came from tens of millions of PBMCs in unsorted samples. This specimen comes from a study of shared clonotypes between healthy human individuals. Regarding the study as a whole: Enrolling few donors narrowed the genetic and exposure-history diversity that was represented. The authors expected sequencing depth to affect clonotype sharing among donors.

The CDR3 contains 13 residues. The germline CDR1 and CDR2 sequences are MNHNS and SASEGT. This clonotype originated in a woman aged 40 to 50 in good health. Some clones in this sample may be carry-over from other donors' samples. The sequenced sample was PBMCs. This chain links TRBV6-1 with TRBJ2-4; the D gene is possibly TRBD1 (5 bases). Here the CDR3 DNA reads TGTGCCAGCAGTGAAGGGGGCAGACCGAAAGGGGATTTC. Its translation: CASSEGGRPKGDF.